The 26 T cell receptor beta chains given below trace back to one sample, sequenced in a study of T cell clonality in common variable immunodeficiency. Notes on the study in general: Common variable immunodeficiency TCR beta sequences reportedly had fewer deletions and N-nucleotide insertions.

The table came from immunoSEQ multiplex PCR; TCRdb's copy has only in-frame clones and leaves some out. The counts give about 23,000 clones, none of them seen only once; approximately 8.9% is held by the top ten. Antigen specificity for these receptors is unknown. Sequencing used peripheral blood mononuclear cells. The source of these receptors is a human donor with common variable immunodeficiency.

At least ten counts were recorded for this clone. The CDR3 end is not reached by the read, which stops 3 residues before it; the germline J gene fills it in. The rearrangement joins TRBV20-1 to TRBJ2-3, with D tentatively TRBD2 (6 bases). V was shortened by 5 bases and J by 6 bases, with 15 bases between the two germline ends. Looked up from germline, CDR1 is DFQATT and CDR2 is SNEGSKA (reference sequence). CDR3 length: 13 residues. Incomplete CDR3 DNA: TGCAGTGCTCCCGGGACTGCTATGGATACG. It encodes CSAPGTAMDT. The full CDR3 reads CSAPGTAMDTQYF.

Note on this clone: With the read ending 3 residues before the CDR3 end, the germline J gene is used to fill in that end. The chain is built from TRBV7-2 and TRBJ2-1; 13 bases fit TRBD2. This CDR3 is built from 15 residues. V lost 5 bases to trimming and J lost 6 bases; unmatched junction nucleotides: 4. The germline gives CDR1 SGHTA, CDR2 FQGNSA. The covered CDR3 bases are TGTGCCAGCAGCAAACTAGCGGGAGGGGTCAATGAG. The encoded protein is CASSKLAGGVNE. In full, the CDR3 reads CASSKLAGGVNEQFF.

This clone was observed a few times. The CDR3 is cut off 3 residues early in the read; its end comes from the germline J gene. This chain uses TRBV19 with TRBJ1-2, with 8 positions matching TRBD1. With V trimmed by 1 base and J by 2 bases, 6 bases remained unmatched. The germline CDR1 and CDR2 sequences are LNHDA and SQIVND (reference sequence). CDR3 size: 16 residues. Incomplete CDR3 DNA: TGTGCCAGTAGTATAGGTGGACAGGGCAAGAACTATGGC. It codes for CASSIGGQGKNYG. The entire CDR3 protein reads CASSIGGQGKNYGYTF.

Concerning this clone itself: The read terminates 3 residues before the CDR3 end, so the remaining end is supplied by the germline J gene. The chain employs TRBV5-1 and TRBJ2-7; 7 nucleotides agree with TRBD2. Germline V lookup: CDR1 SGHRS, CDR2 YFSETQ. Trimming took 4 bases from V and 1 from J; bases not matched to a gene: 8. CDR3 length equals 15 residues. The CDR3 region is CASSDTSALSYEQYF. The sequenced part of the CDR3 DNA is TGCGCCAGCAGCGACACTAGCGCCTTATCCTACGAG.

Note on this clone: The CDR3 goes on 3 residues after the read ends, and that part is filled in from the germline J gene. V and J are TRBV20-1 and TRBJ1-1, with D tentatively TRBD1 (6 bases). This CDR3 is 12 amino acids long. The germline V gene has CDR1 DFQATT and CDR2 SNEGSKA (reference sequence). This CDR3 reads CSARRGAIEAFF. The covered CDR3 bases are TGCAGTGCTAGACGGGGGGCAATCGAA.

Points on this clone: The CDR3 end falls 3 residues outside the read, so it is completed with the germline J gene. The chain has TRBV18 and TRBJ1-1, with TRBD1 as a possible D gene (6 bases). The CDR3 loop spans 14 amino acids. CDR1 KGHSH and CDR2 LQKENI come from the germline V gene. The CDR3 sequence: CASSPLQGRTEAFF. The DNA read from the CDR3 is TGTGCCAGCTCACCACTACAGGGCCGCACCGAA.

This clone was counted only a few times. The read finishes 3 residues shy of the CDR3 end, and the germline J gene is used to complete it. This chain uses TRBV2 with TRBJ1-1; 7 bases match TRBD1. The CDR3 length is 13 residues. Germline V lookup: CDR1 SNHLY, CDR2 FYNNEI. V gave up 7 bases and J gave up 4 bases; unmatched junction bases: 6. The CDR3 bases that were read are TGTGCCAGCACAACAGGGGAGGGCACTGAA. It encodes CASTTGEGTE. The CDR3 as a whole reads CASTTGEGTEAFF. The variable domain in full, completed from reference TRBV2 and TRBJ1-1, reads EPEVTQTPSHQVTQMGQEVILRCVPISNHLYFYWYRQILGQKVEFLVSFYNNEISEKSEIFDDQFSVERPDGSNFTLKIRSTKLEDSAMYFCASTTGEGTEAFFGQGTRLTVV.

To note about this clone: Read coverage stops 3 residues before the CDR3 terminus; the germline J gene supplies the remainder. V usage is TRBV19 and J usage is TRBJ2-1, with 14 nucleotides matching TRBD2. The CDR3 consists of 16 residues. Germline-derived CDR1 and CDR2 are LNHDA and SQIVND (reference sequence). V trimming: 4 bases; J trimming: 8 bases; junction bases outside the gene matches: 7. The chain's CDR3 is CASSKGTSGRCDEQFF. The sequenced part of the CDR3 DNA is TGTGCCAGTAGTAAAGGGACTAGCGGGAGATGCGATGAG.

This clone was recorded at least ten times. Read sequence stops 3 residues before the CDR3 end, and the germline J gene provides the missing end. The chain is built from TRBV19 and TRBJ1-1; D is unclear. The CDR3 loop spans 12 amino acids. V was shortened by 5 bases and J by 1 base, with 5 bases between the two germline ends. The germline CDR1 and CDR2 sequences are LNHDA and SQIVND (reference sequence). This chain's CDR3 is CASSPRNTEAFF. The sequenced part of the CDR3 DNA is TGTGCCAGTAGTCCCAGGAACACTGAA.

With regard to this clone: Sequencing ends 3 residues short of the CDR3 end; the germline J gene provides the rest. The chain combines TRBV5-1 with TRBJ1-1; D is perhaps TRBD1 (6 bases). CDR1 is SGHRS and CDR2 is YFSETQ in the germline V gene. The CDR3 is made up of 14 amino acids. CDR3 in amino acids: CASSFRNYDREAFF. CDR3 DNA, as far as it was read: TGCGCCAGCAGCTTCAGAAACTACGACAGGGAA.

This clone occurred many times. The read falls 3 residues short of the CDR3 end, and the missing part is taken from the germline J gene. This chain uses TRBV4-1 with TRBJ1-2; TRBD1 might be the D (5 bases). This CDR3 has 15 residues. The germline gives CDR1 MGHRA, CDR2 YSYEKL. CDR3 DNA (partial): TGCGCCAGCAGCCCCGAGTGGGGCAGGGTAGGAGGC. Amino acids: CASSPEWGRVGG. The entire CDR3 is CASSPEWGRVGGYTF.

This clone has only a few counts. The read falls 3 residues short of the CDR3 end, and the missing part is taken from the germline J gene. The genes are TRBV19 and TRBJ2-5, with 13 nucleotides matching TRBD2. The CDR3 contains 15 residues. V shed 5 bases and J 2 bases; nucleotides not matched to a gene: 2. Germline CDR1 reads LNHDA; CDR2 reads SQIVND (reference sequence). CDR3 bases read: TGTGCCAGTAGTCTGACTAGCGGGGGGCAAGAGACC. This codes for CASSLTSGGQET. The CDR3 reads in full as CASSLTSGGQETQYF.

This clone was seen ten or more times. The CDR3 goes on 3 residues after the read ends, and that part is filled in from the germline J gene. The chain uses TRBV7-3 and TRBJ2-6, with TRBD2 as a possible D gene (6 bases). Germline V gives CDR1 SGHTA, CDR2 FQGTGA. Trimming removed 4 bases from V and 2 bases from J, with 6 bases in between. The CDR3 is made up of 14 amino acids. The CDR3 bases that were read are TGTGCCAGCAGCTGGGGGGCTGGGGCCAACGTC. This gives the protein CASSWGAGANV. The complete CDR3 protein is CASSWGAGANVLTF.

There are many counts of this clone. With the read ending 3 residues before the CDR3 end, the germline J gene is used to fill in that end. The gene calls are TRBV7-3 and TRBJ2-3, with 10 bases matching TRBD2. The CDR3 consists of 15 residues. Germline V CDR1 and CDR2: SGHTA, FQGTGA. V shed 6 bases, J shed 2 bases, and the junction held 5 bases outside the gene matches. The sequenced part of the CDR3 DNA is TGTGCCAGCAGTCATAGCGGGGGGCACACAGATACG. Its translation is CASSHSGGHTDT. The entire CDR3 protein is CASSHSGGHTDTQYF. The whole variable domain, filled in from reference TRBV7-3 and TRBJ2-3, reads GAGVSQTPSNKVTEKGKYVELRCDPISGHTALYWYRQSLGQGPEFLIYFQGTGAADDSGLPNDRFFAVRPEGSVSTLKIQRTERGDSAVYLCASSHSGGHTDTQYFGPGTRLTVL.

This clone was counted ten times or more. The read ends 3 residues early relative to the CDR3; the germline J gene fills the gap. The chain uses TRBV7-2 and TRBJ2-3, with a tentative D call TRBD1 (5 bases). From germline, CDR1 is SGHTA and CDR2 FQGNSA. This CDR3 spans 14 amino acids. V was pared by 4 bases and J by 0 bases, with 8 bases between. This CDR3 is CASSSDTSTDTQYF. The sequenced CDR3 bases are TGTGCCAGCAGCTCGGACACTAGCACAGATACG.

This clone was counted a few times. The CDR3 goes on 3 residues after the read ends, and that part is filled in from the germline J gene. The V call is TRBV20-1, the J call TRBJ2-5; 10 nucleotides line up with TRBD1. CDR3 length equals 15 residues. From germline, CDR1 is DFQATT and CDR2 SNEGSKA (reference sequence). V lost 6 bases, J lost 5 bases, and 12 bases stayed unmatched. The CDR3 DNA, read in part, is TGCAGTGCCCGTCCCGGGACAGGGGTAACGGAGACC. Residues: CSARPGTGVTET. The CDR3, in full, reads CSARPGTGVTETQYF.

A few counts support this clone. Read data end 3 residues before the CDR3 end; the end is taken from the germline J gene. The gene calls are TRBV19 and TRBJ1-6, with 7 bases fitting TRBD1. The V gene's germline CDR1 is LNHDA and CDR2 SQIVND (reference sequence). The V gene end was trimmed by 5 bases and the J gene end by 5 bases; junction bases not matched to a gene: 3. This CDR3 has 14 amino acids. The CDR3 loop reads CASSEGQDNSPLHF. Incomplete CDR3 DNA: TGTGCCAGTAGTGAAGGACAGGATAATTCACCC.

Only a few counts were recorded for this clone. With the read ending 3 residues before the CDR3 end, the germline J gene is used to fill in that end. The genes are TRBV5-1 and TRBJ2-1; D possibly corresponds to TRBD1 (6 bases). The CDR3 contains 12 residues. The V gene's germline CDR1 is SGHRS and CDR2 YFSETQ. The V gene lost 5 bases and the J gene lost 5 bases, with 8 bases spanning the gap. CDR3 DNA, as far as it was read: TGCGCCAGCAGGGACAGTGACAATGAG. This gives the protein CASRDSDNE. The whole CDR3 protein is CASRDSDNEQFF. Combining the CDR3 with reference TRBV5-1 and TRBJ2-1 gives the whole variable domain KAGVTQTPRYLIKTRGQQVTLSCSPISGHRSVSWYQQTPGQGLQFLFEYFSETQRNKGNFPGRFSGRQFSNSRSEMNVSTLELGDSALYLCASRDSDNEQFFGPGTRLTVL.

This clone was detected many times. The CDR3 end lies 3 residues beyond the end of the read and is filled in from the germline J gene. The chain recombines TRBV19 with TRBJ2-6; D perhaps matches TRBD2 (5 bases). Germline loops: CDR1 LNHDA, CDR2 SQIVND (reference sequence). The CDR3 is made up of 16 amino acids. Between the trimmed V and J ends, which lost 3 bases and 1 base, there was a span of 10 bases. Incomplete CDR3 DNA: TGTGCCAGTAGTATTCGGGGTGGTTCTGGGGCCAACGTC. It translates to CASSIRGGSGANV. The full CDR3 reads CASSIRGGSGANVLTF.

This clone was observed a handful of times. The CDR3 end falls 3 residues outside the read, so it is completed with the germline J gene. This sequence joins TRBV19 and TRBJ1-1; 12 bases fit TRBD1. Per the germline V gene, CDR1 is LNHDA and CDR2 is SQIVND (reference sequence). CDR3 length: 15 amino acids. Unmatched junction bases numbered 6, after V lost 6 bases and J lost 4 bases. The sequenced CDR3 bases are TGTGCCAGTAGAACAGGGACAGGGGGCCGCACTGAA. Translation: CASRTGTGGRTE. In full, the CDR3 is CASRTGTGGRTEAFF.

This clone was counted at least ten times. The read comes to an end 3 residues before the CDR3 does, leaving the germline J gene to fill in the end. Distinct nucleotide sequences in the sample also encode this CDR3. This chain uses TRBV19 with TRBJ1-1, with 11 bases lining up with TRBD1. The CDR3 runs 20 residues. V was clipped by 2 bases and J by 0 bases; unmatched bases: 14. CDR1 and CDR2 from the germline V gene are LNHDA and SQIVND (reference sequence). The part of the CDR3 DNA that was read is TGTGCCAGTAGTATACGGGACAGGGGGATTGGGAGCCTCATGAACACTGAA. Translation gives CASSIRDRGIGSLMNTE. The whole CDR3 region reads CASSIRDRGIGSLMNTEAFF.

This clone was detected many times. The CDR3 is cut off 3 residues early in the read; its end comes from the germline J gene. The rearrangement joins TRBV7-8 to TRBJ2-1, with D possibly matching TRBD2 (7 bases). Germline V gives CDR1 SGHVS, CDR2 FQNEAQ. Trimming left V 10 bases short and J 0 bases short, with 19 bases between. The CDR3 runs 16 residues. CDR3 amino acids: CATSRGRVSSYNEQFF. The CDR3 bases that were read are TGTGCCACTTCGAGGGGGAGGGTTAGCTCCTACAATGAG.

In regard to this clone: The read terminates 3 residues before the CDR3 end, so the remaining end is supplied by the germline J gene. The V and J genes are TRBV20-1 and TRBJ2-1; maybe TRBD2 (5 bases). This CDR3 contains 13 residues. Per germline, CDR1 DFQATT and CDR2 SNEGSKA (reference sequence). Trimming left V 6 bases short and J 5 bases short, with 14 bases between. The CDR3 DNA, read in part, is TGCAGTGCCGAGGGTCTAGCAAACAATGAG. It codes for CSAEGLANNE. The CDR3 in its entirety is CSAEGLANNEQFF.

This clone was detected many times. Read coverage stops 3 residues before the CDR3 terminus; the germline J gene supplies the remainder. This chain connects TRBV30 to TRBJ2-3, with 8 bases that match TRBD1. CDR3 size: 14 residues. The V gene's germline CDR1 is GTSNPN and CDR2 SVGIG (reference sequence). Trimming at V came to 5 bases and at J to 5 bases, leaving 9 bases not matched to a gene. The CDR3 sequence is CAWGTGGAGDTQYF. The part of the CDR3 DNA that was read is TGTGCCTGGGGCACAGGGGGAGCGGGAGATACG.

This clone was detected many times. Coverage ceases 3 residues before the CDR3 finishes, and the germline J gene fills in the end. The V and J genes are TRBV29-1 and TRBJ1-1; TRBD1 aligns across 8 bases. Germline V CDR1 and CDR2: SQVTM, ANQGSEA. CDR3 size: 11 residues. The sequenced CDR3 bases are TGCAGCGTTGGGACAGGGAGGAAA. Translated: CSVGTGRK. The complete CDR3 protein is CSVGTGRKAFF.

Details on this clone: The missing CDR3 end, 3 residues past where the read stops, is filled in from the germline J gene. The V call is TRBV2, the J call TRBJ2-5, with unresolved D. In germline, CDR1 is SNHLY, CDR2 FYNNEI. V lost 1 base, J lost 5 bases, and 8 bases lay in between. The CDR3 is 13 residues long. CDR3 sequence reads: CASSEGRRETQYF. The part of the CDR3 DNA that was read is TGTGCCAGCAGTGAAGGTCGGCGGGAGACC.